Following are 8 T cell receptor beta chains from one sample sequenced in a study of persistence of HIV-infected CD4 T cells. The libraries were made with immunoSEQ version 4 in survey mode. Data came from immunoSEQ multiplex PCR; TCRdb stores just in-frame clones and leaves some out. Altogether about 28,000 clones are present, almost 85% being singletons, with the ten largest covering approximately 4.6%. These receptors' targets are unknown. The stimulus was lysate of CMV-infected fibroblasts, roughly 9.2 ug/mL. Memory cells lacking CD40L and CD69 with high CD45RO were sorted. The material sequenced was CD4+ T cells sorted from PBMCs after roughly 18-hour stimulation, taken from a patient who received antiretroviral therapy. The receptors were gathered from an adult man with HIV who was CMV-seropositive.

The rearrangement uses TRBV28 and TRBJ1-2; D not resolved. The germline CDR1 and CDR2 sequences are MDHEN and SYDVKM. Trimming removed 6 bases from V and 5 bases from J, with 16 bases in between. This CDR3 is 14 amino acids long. CDR3 in DNA: TGTGCCAGCAGCTCCCCAATCCTTAGGTATGGCTACACCTTC. It yields the protein CASSSPILRYGYTF.

CDR3 sequence: CASSGAGSYNEQFF. CDR3 coding DNA: TGTGCCAGCAGCGGGGCAGGGTCCTACAATGAGCAGTTCTTC. The chain carries TRBV6-5 and TRBJ2-1; D may be TRBD1 or TRBD2 (5 bases each). This CDR3 is 14 amino acids long. The V and J ends lost 6 bases and 1 base respectively, with 10 bases between them. CDR1 MNHEY and CDR2 SVGAGI come from the germline V gene.

V and J are TRBV19 and TRBJ2-3; perhaps D is TRBD1 or TRBD2 (6 bases each). This CDR3 has 15 residues. V lost 4 bases and J lost 2, with 13 bases in between. Germline CDR1 and CDR2: LNHDA and SQIVND (reference sequence). CDR3 sequence (DNA): TGTGCCAGTAGTAAGCGCGGGGACAACACAGATACGCAGTATTTT. This encodes CASSKRGDNTDTQYF. Full variable domain (remainder filled in from reference TRBV19 and TRBJ2-3): DGGITQSPKYLFRKEGQNVTLSCEQNLNHDAMYWYRQDPGQGLRLIYYSQIVNDFQKGDIAEGYSVSREKKESFPLTVTSAQKNPTAFYLCASSKRGDNTDTQYFGPGTRLTVL.

This clone occurred once. The rearrangement uses TRBV2 and TRBJ1-2; 7 nucleotides match TRBD1. Unmatched junction bases numbered 16, after V lost 8 bases and J lost 4 bases. This CDR3 is built from 16 residues. Germline CDR1 SNHLY, CDR2 FYNNEI. CDR3 amino acids: CASHLQQGTLFYGYTF. The CDR3 nucleotides read TGTGCCAGCCACCTTCAACAGGGGACCCTGTTCTATGGCTACACCTTC.

This chain connects TRBV12-3 or TRBV12-4 to TRBJ2-7; D is unclear. Trimming took off 11 bases at V and 3 bases at J, with 11 bases between the two ends. This CDR3 comprises 11 residues. CDR3 protein: CASANYYEQYF. CDR3 sequence (DNA): TGTGCCTCAGCGAATTACTACGAGCAGTACTTC.

The V and J genes are TRBV5-1 and TRBJ1-3; D is uncertain. Germline-derived CDR1 and CDR2 are SGHRS and YFSETQ. V was trimmed by 0 bases and J by 0 bases, leaving 16 bases between them. The CDR3 length is 18 residues. As DNA, the CDR3 is TGCGCCAGCAGCTTGGCCGGACGGCCAGCCTCCTCTGGAAACACCATATATTTT. This encodes CASSLAGRPASSGNTIYF.

The chain links TRBV12-3 or TRBV12-4 to TRBJ2-1, with D uncertain. This CDR3 contains 11 residues. V was pared by 4 bases and J by 7 bases, with 5 bases between. CDR3 in DNA: TGTGCCAGCAGTTGGAGAAATGAGCAGTTCTTC. This codes for CASSWRNEQFF.

The chain combines TRBV7-9 with TRBJ2-3, with D possibly matching TRBD2 (5 bases). Between the trimmed V and J ends, which lost 0 bases and 7 bases, there was a span of 11 bases. CDR1 SEHNR and CDR2 FQNEAQ come from the germline V gene (reference sequence). CDR3 size: 14 residues. CDR3 DNA: TGTGCCAGCAGCTTAGCTGTAACCGGGAATACGCAGTATTTT. This codes for CASSLAVTGNTQYF. Full variable domain (rest looked up from reference TRBV7-9 and TRBJ2-3): DTGVSQNPRHKITKRGQNVTFRCDPISEHNRLYWYRQTLGQGPEFLTYFQNEAQLEKSRLLSDRFSAERPKGSFSTLEIQRTEQGDSAMYLCASSLAVTGNTQYFGPGTRLTVL.